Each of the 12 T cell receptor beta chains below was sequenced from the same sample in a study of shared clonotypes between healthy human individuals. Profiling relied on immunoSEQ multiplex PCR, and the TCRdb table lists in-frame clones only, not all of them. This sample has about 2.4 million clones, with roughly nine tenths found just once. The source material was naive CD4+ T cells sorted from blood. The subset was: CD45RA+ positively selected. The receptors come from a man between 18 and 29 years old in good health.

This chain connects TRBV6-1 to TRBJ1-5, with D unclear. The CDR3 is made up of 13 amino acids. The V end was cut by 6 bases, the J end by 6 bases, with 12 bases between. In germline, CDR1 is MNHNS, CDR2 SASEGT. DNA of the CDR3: TGTGCCAGCAGGGGGTCCCAAAGTCAGCCCCAGCATTTT. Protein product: CASRGSQSQPQHF.

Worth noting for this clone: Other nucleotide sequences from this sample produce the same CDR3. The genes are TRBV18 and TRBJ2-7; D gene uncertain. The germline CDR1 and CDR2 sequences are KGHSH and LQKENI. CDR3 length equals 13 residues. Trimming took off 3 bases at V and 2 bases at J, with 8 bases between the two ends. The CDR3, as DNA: TGTGCCAGCTCACCGCTGGAAACCTACGAGCAGTACTTC. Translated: CASSPLETYEQYF.

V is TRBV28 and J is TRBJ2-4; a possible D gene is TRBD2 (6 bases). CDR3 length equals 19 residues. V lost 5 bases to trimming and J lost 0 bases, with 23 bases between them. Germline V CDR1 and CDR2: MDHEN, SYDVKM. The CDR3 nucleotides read TGTGCCAGCAGTCCCACGGGACTCTCCCACCTACTAGCCAAAAACATTCAGTACTTC. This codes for CASSPTGLSHLLAKNIQYF.

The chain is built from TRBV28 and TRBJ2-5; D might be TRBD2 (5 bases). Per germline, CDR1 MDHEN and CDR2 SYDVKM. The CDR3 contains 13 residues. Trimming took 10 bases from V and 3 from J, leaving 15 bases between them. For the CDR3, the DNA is TGTGCCACCTCCGAGGGTCCCGAAGAGACCCAGTACTTC. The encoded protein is CATSEGPEETQYF.

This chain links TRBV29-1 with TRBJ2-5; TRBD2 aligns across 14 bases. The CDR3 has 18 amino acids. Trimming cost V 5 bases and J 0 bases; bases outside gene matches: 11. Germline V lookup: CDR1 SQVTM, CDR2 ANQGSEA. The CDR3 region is CSVRGTSGRGGYQETQYF. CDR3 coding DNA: TGCAGCGTTCGAGGGACTAGCGGGAGAGGGGGGTACCAAGAGACCCAGTACTTC. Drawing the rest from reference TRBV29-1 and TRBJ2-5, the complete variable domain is SAVISQKPSRDICQRGTSLTIQCQVDSQVTMMFWYRQQPGQSLTLIATANQGSEATYESGFVIDKFPISRPNLTFSTLTVSNMSPEDSSIYLCSVRGTSGRGGYQETQYFGPGTRLLVL.

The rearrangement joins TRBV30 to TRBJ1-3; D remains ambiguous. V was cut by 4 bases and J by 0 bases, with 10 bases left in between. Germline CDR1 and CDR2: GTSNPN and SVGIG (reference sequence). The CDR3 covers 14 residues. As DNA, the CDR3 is TGTGCCTGGAATCGACATAGCTCTGGAAACACCATATATTTT. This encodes CAWNRHSSGNTIYF. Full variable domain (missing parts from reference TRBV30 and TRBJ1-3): SQTIHQWPATLVQPVGSPLSLECTVEGTSNPNLYWYRQAAGRGLQLLFYSVGIGQISSEVPQNLSASRPQDRQFILSSKKLLLSDSGFYLCAWNRHSSGNTIYFGEGSWLTVV.

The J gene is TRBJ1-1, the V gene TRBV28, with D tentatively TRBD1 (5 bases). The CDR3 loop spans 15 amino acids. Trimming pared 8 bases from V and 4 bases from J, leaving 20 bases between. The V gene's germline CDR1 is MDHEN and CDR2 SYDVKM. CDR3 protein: CASGSLGLGSTEAFF. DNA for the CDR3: TGTGCCAGCGGCAGCCTGGGACTTGGAAGCACTGAAGCTTTCTTT.

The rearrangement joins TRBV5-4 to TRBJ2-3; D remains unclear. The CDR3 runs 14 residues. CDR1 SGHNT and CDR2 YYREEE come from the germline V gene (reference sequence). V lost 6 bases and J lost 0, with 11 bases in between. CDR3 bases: TGTGCCAGCACCCAAGGCCTAAGCACAGATACGCAGTATTTT. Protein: CASTQGLSTDTQYF.

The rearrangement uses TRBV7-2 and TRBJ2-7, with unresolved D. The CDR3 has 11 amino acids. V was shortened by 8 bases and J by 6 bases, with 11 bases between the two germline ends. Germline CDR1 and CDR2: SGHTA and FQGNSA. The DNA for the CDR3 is TGTGCCAGCCGGGTGATGGGCGAGCAGTACTTC. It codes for CASRVMGEQYF.

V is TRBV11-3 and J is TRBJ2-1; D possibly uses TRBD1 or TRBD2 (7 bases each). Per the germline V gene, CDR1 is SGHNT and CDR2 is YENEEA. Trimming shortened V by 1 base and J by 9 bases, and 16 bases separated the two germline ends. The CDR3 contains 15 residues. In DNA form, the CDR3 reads TGTGCCAGCAGCTTAGCCGCCAGGGGGGGCGTTGAGCAGTTCTTC. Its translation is CASSLAARGGVEQFF.

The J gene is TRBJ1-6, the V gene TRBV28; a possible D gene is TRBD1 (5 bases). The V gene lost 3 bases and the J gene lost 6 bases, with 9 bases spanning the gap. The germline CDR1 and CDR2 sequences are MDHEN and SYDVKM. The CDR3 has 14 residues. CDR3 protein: CASSLWRGNSPLHF. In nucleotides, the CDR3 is TGTGCCAGCAGTTTGTGGAGGGGTAATTCACCCCTCCACTTT.

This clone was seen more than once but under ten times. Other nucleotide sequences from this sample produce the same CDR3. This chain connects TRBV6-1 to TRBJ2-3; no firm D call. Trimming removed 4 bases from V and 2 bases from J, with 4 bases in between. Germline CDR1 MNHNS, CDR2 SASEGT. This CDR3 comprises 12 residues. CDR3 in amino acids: CASSGNTDTQYF. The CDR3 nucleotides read TGTGCCAGCAGTGGCAACACAGATACGCAGTATTTT.